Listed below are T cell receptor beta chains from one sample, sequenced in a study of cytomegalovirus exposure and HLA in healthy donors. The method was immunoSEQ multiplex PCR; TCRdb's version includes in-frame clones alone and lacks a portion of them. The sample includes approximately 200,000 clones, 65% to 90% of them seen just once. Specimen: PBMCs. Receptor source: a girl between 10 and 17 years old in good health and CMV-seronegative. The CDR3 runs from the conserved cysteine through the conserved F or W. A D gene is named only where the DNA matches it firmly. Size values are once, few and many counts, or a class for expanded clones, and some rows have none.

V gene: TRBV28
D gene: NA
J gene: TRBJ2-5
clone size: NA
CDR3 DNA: TGTGCCAGCAGTTCCCCTAGCTCTTCGACCCAGTACTTC
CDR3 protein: CASSSPSSSTQYF

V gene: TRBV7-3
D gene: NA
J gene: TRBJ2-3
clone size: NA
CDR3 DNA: TGTGCCAGCAGCCGCCGAACGGGGAACACAGATACGCAGTATTTT
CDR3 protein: CASSRRTGNTDTQYF

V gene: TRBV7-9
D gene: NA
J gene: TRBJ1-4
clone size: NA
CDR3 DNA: TGTGCCAGCAGCGTACGCGCGGGGAGCGGTGAAAAACTGTTTTTT
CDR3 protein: CASSVRAGSGEKLFF

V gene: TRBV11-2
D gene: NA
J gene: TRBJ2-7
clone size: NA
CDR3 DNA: TGTGCCAGCAGCTCCCTTATTGAGCAGTACTTC
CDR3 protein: CASSSLIEQYF

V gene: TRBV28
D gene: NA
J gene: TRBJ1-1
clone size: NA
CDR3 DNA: TGTGCCAGCAGTTTAGTTGGGAGGACTGAAGCTTTCTTT
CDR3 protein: CASSLVGRTEAFF

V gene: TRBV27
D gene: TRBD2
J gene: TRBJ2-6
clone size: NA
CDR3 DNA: TGTGCCAGCAGTTTAGGGGGGGCTGGGGCCAACGTCCTGACTTTC
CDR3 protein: CASSLGGAGANVLTF

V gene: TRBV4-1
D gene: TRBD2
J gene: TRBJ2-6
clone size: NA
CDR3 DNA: TGCGCCAGCAGCCCGCCGGCGGGAGGATCGGGCCCTGGGGCCAACGTCCTGACTTTC
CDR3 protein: CASSPPAGGSGPGANVLTF

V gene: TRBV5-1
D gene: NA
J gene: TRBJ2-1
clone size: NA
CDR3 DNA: TGCGCCAGCAGCTTACCTAGCTCCTACAATGAGCAGTTCTTC
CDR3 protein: CASSLPSSYNEQFF

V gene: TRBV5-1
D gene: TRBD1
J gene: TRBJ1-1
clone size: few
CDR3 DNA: TGCGCCAGCAGCACCGGGACAGGGAACACTGAAGCTTTCTTT
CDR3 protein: CASSTGTGNTEAFF

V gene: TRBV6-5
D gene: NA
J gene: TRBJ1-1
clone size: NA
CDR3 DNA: TGTGCCAGCAGTTACCGCGGAAGGCTTGAAGCTTTCTTT
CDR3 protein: CASSYRGRLEAFF